The clone carrying this T cell receptor beta chain was seen a few times. This sample stems from a study of blood T cells in healthy people across ages. A second PCR of about 7 to 11 cycles used a sample-barcoded 5' primer and a J-beta primer mix. TCRdb re-analysed the 5' RACE reads in MiXCR, keeping a single row per CDR3 protein. The repertoire has around 850,000 distinct CDR3 sequences, about 37% of them found once; the top ten carry 10% to 15%. Germline-derived CDR1 and CDR2 are MNHNS and SASEGT. There are 16 residues in the CDR3. The V end lost 1 base, the J end lost 6 bases, and 16 bases lay between the germline ends.

The clonotype was recovered from a man younger than 30 in good health. V is TRBV6-1 and J is TRBJ2-1; perhaps TRBD2 as D (6 bases). The material sequenced was blood. CDR3 protein: CASSEEHPGLFNEQFF. The CDR3 DNA reads TGTGCCAGCAGTGAAGAGCATCCGGGACTGTTCAATGAGCAGTTCTTC.